The next 14 T cell receptor beta chains were all read from a single sample in a study of blood T cell repertoires in COVID-19. The assay was immunoSEQ multiplex PCR, and TCRdb's table has in-frame clones only and misses some. The sample holds 63,000 or so clones; about 81% are singletons and the top ten take 9.2%. Sequenced input: peripheral blood. The origin of the receptors is a human donor in a cohort sampled during active COVID-19.

This clone was seen only once. The V gene is TRBV6-6, the J gene TRBJ2-7; 7 bases align to TRBD1. The CDR3 spans 16 residues. The V segment lost 6 bases and the J segment 3 bases; nucleotides outside the gene matches: 14. Germline V gene data show CDR1 as MNHNY and CDR2 as SVGAGI (reference sequence). CDR3 nucleotides: TGTGCCAGCAGACAAGACAGGGTCGGGTACAACTACGAGCAGTACTTC. Amino acids: CASRQDRVGYNYEQYF.

This clone was recorded many times. Other nucleotide sequences in the sample specify the same CDR3. The chain employs TRBV14 and TRBJ1-1; D gene ambiguous. CDR1 is SGHDN, CDR2 FVKESK, per germline. V was shortened by 1 base and J by 0 bases, with 6 bases between the two germline ends. CDR3 length: 14 amino acids. This CDR3 reads CASSQAGMNTEAFF. CDR3 nucleotides: TGTGCCAGCAGCCAAGCCGGGATGAACACTGAAGCTTTCTTT.

This clone was counted between two and nine times. The chain employs TRBV9 and TRBJ2-7; 10 bases agree with TRBD1. V lost 2 bases, J lost 3 bases, and 5 bases stayed unmatched. The CDR3 is made up of 15 amino acids. Germline-derived CDR1 and CDR2 are SGDLS and YYNGEE. CDR3 region: CASSVRDRGGYEQYF. The CDR3 DNA reads as TGTGCCAGCAGCGTCAGGGACAGGGGAGGCTACGAGCAGTACTTC. Combining the CDR3 with reference TRBV9 and TRBJ2-7 gives the whole variable domain DSGVTQTPKHLITATGQRVTLRCSPRSGDLSVYWYQQSLDQGLQFLIQYYNGEERAKGNILERFSAQQFPDLHSELNLSSLELGDSALYFCASSVRDRGGYEQYFGPGTRLTVT.

This chain uses TRBV15 with TRBJ2-7, with D perhaps TRBD2 (6 bases). The germline gives CDR1 LNHNV, CDR2 YYDKDF (reference sequence). CDR3 length: 11 amino acids. Trimming took off 8 bases at V and 3 bases at J, with 8 bases between the two ends. Here the CDR3 reads CATGRGYEQYF. CDR3 bases: TGTGCCACCGGGCGGGGCTACGAGCAGTACTTC.

The chain joins TRBV7-8 to TRBJ1-2, with unresolved D. Germline-derived CDR1 and CDR2 are SGHVS and FQNEAQ. V was pared by 2 bases and J by 8 bases, with 12 bases between. The CDR3 length is 13 residues. The CDR3 sequence: CASSLLSLEGYTF. The CDR3 DNA follows: TGTGCCAGCAGCTTACTCTCCTTAGAAGGCTACACCTTC. The whole variable domain, filled in from reference TRBV7-8 and TRBJ1-2, reads GAGVSQSPRYKVAKRGQDVALRCDPISGHVSLFWYQQALGQGPEFLTYFQNEAQLDKSGLPSDRFFAERPEGSVSTLKIQRTQQEDSAVYLCASSLLSLEGYTFGSGTRLTVV.

CDR3 region: CASSSTGGVTEAFF. For the CDR3, the DNA is TGTGCCAGCAGCTCGACAGGGGGAGTGACTGAAGCTTTCTTT. V is TRBV5-4 and J is TRBJ1-1; 9 positions match TRBD1. V gave up 3 bases and J gave up 5 bases; unmatched junction bases: 5. The CDR3 is 14 residues long. Looked up from germline, CDR1 is SGHNT and CDR2 is YYREEE (reference sequence).

The count of this clone is one. V usage is TRBV28 and J usage is TRBJ2-3, with 10 bases fitting TRBD2. The CDR3 consists of 17 residues. CDR1 MDHEN and CDR2 SYDVKM come from the germline V gene. The V and J ends lost 6 bases and 1 base, in that order; junction bases with no gene match: 10. CDR3: CASSLRTSGGGTDTQYF. The CDR3 DNA reads as TGTGCCAGCAGCCTCAGGACTAGCGGCGGAGGCACAGATACGCAGTATTTT.

The V gene is TRBV5-1, the J gene TRBJ2-3; the match to TRBD2 covers 12 bases. J gave up 1 base and V 4 bases, and 10 bases lay outside the gene matches. This CDR3 contains 18 residues. Germline-derived CDR1 and CDR2 are SGHRS and YFSETQ. The CDR3 coding sequence is TGCGCCAGCAGCCCTAGGACTAGCGGGGCACCCGGCACAGATACGCAGTATTTT. Its translation is CASSPRTSGAPGTDTQYF. Filled out from reference TRBV5-1 and TRBJ2-3, the complete variable domain reads KAGVTQTPRYLIKTRGQQVTLSCSPISGHRSVSWYQQTPGQGLQFLFEYFSETQRNKGNFPGRFSGRQFSNSRSEMNVSTLELGDSALYLCASSPRTSGAPGTDTQYFGPGTRLTVL.

J is TRBJ2-7 and V is TRBV5-1, with 8 bases aligning to TRBD1. The CDR3 has 13 amino acids. V was clipped by 1 base and J by 4 bases; unmatched bases: 1. Germline V gives CDR1 SGHRS, CDR2 YFSETQ. CDR3 sequence reads: CASSLQGAYEQYF. CDR3 DNA: TGCGCCAGCAGCTTGCAGGGGGCGTACGAGCAGTACTTC.

This chain links TRBV7-2 with TRBJ2-7; 7 positions agree with TRBD2. The CDR3 covers 14 residues. The junction had 7 bases not matched to a gene; V was cut back by 3 bases and J by 5 bases. Germline lookup yields CDR1 SGHTA and CDR2 FQGNSA. CDR3 sequence reads: CASSFGHAGDEQYF. The CDR3 bases are TGTGCCAGCAGCTTCGGTCACGCGGGAGACGAGCAGTACTTC.

The rearrangement uses TRBV27 and TRBJ2-7; D is unclear. The CDR3 runs 15 residues. Trimming stripped 3 bases from V and 4 bases from J, with 16 bases between. Germline CDR1 is MNHEY and CDR2 is SMNVEV (reference sequence). This CDR3 is CASSFRDIPTYEQYF. CDR3 bases: TGTGCCAGCAGTTTTCGAGACATCCCTACATACGAGCAGTACTTC.

This clone was detected many times. The chain is built from TRBV19 and TRBJ2-1; 9 bases align to TRBD1. There are 14 residues in the CDR3. The germline V gene encodes CDR1 LNHDA and CDR2 SQIVND (reference sequence). The V and J ends lost 5 bases and 7 bases, in that order; junction bases with no gene match: 6. The CDR3 here is CASSETGGLNEQFF. The CDR3 bases are TGTGCCAGTAGTGAGACAGGGGGATTGAATGAGCAGTTCTTC.

The chain carries TRBV24-1 and TRBJ2-3, with 10 bases aligning to TRBD2. The germline V gene has CDR1 KGHDR and CDR2 SFDVKD. J lost 3 bases, V lost 6 bases, and 5 bases had no gene match. The CDR3 runs to 15 residues. CDR3 region: CATSSLAGDTDTQYF. The CDR3 DNA follows: TGTGCCACCAGTTCGCTAGCGGGAGATACAGATACGCAGTATTTT.

In this sample, this clone turned up once. This chain joins TRBV10-2 and TRBJ1-4; 10 bases match TRBD1. Trimming took 4 bases from V and 8 from J; bases not matched to a gene: 7. The CDR3 runs 15 residues. Germline assignment: CDR1 WSHSY and CDR2 SAAADI. CDR3 amino acids: CASSGRTGGAEKLFF. The DNA of the CDR3 is TGCGCCAGCAGTGGGCGGACAGGGGGGGCCGAAAAACTGTTTTTT.